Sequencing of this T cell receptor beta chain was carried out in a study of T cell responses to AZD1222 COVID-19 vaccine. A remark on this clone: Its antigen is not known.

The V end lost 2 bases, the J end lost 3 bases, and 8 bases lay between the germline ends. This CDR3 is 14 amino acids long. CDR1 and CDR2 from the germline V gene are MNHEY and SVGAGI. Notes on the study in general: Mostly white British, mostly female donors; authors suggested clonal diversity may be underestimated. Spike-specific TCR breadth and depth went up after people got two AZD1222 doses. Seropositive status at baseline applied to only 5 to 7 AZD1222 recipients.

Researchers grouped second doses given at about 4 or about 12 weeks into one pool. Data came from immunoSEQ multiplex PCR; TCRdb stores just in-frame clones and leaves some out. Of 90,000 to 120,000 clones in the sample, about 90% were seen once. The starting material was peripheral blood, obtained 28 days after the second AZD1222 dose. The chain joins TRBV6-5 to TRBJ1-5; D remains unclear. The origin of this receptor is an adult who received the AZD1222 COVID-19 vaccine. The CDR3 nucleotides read TGTGCCAGCAGTTACCCGGAGCACAATCAGCCCCAGCATTTT. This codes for CASSYPEHNQPQHF.